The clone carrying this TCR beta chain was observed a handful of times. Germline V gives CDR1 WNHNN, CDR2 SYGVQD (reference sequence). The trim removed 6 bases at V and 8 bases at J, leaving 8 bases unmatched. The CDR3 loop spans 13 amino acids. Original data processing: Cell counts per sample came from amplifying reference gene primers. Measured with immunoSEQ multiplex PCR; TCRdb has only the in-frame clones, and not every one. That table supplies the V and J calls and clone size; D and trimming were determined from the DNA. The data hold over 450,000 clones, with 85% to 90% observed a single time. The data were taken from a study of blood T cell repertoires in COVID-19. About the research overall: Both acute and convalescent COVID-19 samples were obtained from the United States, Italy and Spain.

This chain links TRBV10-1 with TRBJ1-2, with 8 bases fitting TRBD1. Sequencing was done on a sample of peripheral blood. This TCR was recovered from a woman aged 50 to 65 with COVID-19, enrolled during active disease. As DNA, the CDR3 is TGCGCCAGCAGCCCCCAACAGGGGGACGGCTACACCTTC. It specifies CASSPQQGDGYTF.